This TCR beta chain originates from a study of blood T cell repertoires in COVID-19. Background on the study: Spain, Italy and the United States supplied samples that represented acute and convalescent COVID-19. Nucleic acid was either cDNA or gDNA, and it came from T cells, B-cell-depleted T cells, or PBMCs.

Germline trimming cut 1 base from V and 7 bases from J; bases unmatched to any gene: 8. The CDR3 is made up of 15 amino acids. Per germline, CDR1 SGHTA and CDR2 FQGNSA. The protocol was immunoSEQ multiplex PCR, while the TCRdb copy is restricted to in-frame clones and leaves out a portion. The profile shows about 250,000 clones, roughly nine tenths of them singletons. The chain has TRBV7-2 and TRBJ2-5, with TRBD2 matching over 8 bases. Sequencing was performed on peripheral blood. The sequence was collected from a woman aged 55-75 years who had recovered from COVID-19. DNA for the CDR3: TGTGCCAGCAGCTTAGGACGGGGGGGCCCGGGGACCCAGTACTTC. Its translation: CASSLGRGGPGTQYF.